These T cell receptor beta chains were read from a single sample in a study of CXCR3-negative and CXCR3-positive naive CD8 T cells. For each CDR3 protein, TCRdb gives one entry from its re-call of the 5' RACE reads, without DNA. The sample holds tens of thousands of distinct CDR3 sequences. Sample: naive CXCR3- CD8+ T cells from blood. Source of these receptors: a human donor in good health. Some clones in this sample may be carry-over from other donors' samples. Each CDR3 is given with its conserved first and last residue.

J | V | CDR3
TRBJ2-7 | TRBV25-1 | CASSDRVGEQYF
TRBJ2-7 | TRBV20-1 | CSARELAGDSYEQYF
TRBJ2-7 | TRBV3-1 | CASSKDALAAAYEQYF
TRBJ1-1 | TRBV2 | CASSEDGGGNTEAFF
TRBJ2-7 | TRBV19 | CASSIRVPFYEQYF
TRBJ2-5 | TRBV5-6 | CASSIWPGESGETQYF
TRBJ2-1 | TRBV4-3 | CASSPVAGEAYNEQFF
TRBJ2-1 | TRBV5-6 | CASSLERGGDEQFF
TRBJ2-1 | TRBV20-1 | CSATASSSIYNEQFF
TRBJ2-3 | TRBV28 | CASSWLAGLDTQYF
TRBJ1-2 | TRBV6-5 | CASSSPNTQQNYGYTF
TRBJ2-5 | TRBV6-2/TRBV6-3 | CASIGDNQETQYF
TRBJ1-2 | TRBV28 | CASSRRDRGFYGYTF
TRBJ2-3 | TRBV5-1 | CASSLEARDSHTDTQYF
TRBJ2-3 | TRBV2 | CASSLAGGPTDTQYF
TRBJ2-1 | TRBV7-9 | CASSLISGGNYSEQFF
TRBJ1-5 | TRBV6-2/TRBV6-3 | CASSYGRDNQPQHF
TRBJ1-2 | TRBV5-1 | CASSLDPGEGGYTF
TRBJ2-7 | TRBV29-1 | CSVLHRSEQYF
TRBJ2-1 | TRBV25-1 | CASGGTSGSNEQFF
TRBJ2-5 | TRBV5-5 | CASSPDVLGRILDETQYF
TRBJ2-7 | TRBV27 | CASSLEGTEQYF
TRBJ2-5 | TRBV29-1 | CSVEVRGPPQETQYF
TRBJ2-5 | TRBV14 | CASSQGGGRQETQYF
TRBJ2-7 | TRBV12-3/TRBV12-4 | CASSLADSYEQYF
TRBJ2-1 | TRBV12-3/TRBV12-4 | CASSLISLASGDPRGEQFF
TRBJ2-2 | TRBV7-3 | CASSHLRDRVNTGELFF
TRBJ2-7 | TRBV6-5 | CASSSVSYEQYF
TRBJ2-2 | TRBV10-3 | CAISEPSGEHTGELFF
TRBJ1-2 | TRBV27 | CASSEGGQNYGYTF
TRBJ1-2 | TRBV21-1 | CASSNRGGDGYTF
TRBJ2-5 | TRBV29-1 | CSVAQSGMGETQYF
TRBJ2-3 | TRBV6-4 | CASSELAGGPDTQYF
TRBJ2-1 | TRBV6-2/TRBV6-3 | CASTSGMRPYNEQFF
TRBJ2-2 | TRBV7-9 | CASSLGASNTGELFF